The 24 T cell receptor beta chains below come from one sample, sequenced in a study of cytomegalovirus exposure and HLA in healthy donors. The PCR had 60 Vbeta and 13 Jbeta primers. Data came from immunoSEQ multiplex PCR; TCRdb stores just in-frame clones and leaves some out. The profile shows around 76,000 clones, about 70% of them singletons. Sequenced input: PBMCs. The source of these receptors is a man in his forties in good health and CMV-seropositive.

Comments on this clone: This CDR3 fails to terminate in the conserved phenylalanine or tryptophan, so it likely reflects a read error. It is unclear where the CDR3 begins or ends on the DNA, so no DNA is shown, and the CDR3 is as TCRdb lists it. The chain couples TRBV30 to TRBJ1-3; the table assigns TRBD1, which was not confirmed against the DNA. The germline CDR1 and CDR2 sequences are GTSNPN and SVGIG (reference sequence). The CDR3 comprises 11 residues, both ends counted. The CDR3 spells CAWSVQSGENV.

For this clone: This likely reflects a read error, since a far larger clone is one base away. V gene TRBV6-4 combines with J gene TRBJ2-3, with D maybe TRBD1 (6 bases). Germline V CDR1 and CDR2: MRHNA, SNTAGT. V gave up 3 bases and J gave up 0 bases, with 7 bases separating them. CDR3 length equals 14 residues. CDR3 nucleotides: TGTGCCAGCAGTGAACAGGGAAGCACAGATACGCAGTATTTT. It encodes CASSEQGSTDTQYF.

J is TRBJ2-2 and V is TRBV6-1; 7 positions match TRBD2. Germline trimming cut 3 bases from V and 0 bases from J; bases unmatched to any gene: 4. Germline CDR1 is MNHNS and CDR2 is SASEGT. The CDR3 runs to 16 residues. The CDR3, as DNA: TGTGCCAGCAGTGACTTACTAGCGACGAACACCGGGGAGCTGTTTTTT. It codes for CASSDLLATNTGELFF.

This clone was detected a few times. This chain links TRBV7-9 with TRBJ1-3; 8 nucleotides align to TRBD1. CDR3 size: 14 residues. After removal of 6 bases from V and 0 bases from J, the junction contained 1 base not matched to a gene. Germline V gene sequence: CDR1 SEHNR, CDR2 FQNEAQ (reference sequence). The CDR3 sequence: CASRTGASGNTIYF. CDR3 in DNA: TGTGCCAGCAGGACAGGGGCCTCTGGAAACACCATATATTTT. Combining the CDR3 with reference TRBV7-9 and TRBJ1-3 gives the whole variable domain DTGVSQNPRHKITKRGQNVTFRCDPISEHNRLYWYRQTLGQGPEFLTYFQNEAQLEKSRLLSDRFSAERPKGSFSTLEIQRTEQGDSAMYLCASRTGASGNTIYFGEGSWLTVV.

The chain is built from TRBV27 and TRBJ2-5; TRBD2 aligns across 12 bases. The DNA end favors TRBJ2-7, so the J call may be wrong. CDR1 and CDR2 from the germline V gene are MNHEY and SMNVEV (reference sequence). This CDR3 is built from 14 residues. DNA for the CDR3: TGTGCCAGCACGGCACTAGCGGGAGGCCGCGAGCAGTACTTC. Its protein is CASTALAGGREQYF.

The gene calls are TRBV5-3 and TRBJ1-5; 9 bases are shared with TRBD1. TRBV5-3 is sorted into the ORF group, with uncertain function. This CDR3 is built from 17 residues. Germline trimming cut 2 bases from V and 2 bases from J; bases unmatched to any gene: 8. CDR3 sequence (DNA): TGTGCCAGAAGCTTATGCCCCACAGGGGGCTGCAATCAGCCCCAGCATTTT. Translation: CARSLCPTGGCNQPQHF.

Here the CDR3 reads CASSIDPSGSYEQYF. The CDR3 bases are TGTGCCAGTAGTATAGATCCTAGCGGGAGCTACGAGCAGTACTTC. The chain combines TRBV19 with TRBJ2-7; 10 nucleotides agree with TRBD2. V trimming: 0 bases; J trimming: 3 bases; junction bases outside the gene matches: 2. Germline loops: CDR1 LNHDA, CDR2 SQIVND (reference sequence). The CDR3 extends over 15 amino acids.

The chain combines TRBV5-1 with TRBJ2-5; 8 bases align to TRBD2. Germline values: CDR1 SGHRS, CDR2 YFSETQ. This CDR3 comprises 15 residues. J was trimmed by 5 bases and V by 6 bases; bases with no gene match: 12. The CDR3 coding sequence is TGCGCCAGCAAAATCCGGGGGGGGTTTGGCGAGACCCAGTACTTC. Protein: CASKIRGGFGETQYF.

The genes are TRBV7-9 and TRBJ1-2; 7 bases line up with TRBD1. Trimming removed 5 bases from V and 0 bases from J; junction bases left unmatched: 9. This CDR3 has 16 amino acids. Germline-derived CDR1 and CDR2 are SEHNR and FQNEAQ (reference sequence). CDR3 sequence: CASSPWDSLTNYGYTF. The CDR3, as DNA: TGTGCCAGCAGCCCTTGGGACAGTCTTACTAACTATGGCTACACCTTC.

This clone has just a few counts. This chain connects TRBV10-3 to TRBJ2-2, with D uncertain. The CDR3 contains 11 residues. V was cut by 4 bases and J by 7 bases, with 4 bases left in between. CDR1 and CDR2 (germline): ENHRY, SYGVKD. The CDR3 DNA follows: TGTGCCATCAGTGTAGTCGGGGAGCTGTTTTTT. Protein: CAISVVGELFF.

The rearrangement joins TRBV5-4 to TRBJ2-2, with 9 positions matching TRBD1. The trim removed 0 bases at V and 4 bases at J, leaving 4 bases unmatched. CDR1 SGHNT and CDR2 YYREEE come from the germline V gene (reference sequence). There are 16 residues in the CDR3. The CDR3 coding sequence is TGTGCCAGCAGCTTGGAGACAGGGGGTTTCACCGGGGAGCTGTTTTTT. It is translated as CASSLETGGFTGELFF.

This clone was counted a single time. The rearrangement uses TRBV19 and TRBJ1-2; no definite D call. Germline CDR1 is LNHDA and CDR2 is SQIVND (reference sequence). The CDR3 runs to 13 residues. Trimming cost V 3 bases and J 3 bases, with 8 bases left between them. CDR3 in DNA: TGTGCCAGTAGTATCGCGCAGGACTATGGCTACACCTTC. It yields the protein CASSIAQDYGYTF. Complete variable domain (other parts from reference TRBV19 and TRBJ1-2): DGGITQSPKYLFRKEGQNVTLSCEQNLNHDAMYWYRQDPGQGLRLIYYSQIVNDFQKGDIAEGYSVSREKKESFPLTVTSAQKNPTAFYLCASSIAQDYGYTFGSGTRLTVV.

This clone was seen only a few times. The V and J genes are TRBV19 and TRBJ1-1; the D gene is possibly TRBD1 (6 bases). V lost 5 bases and J lost 0, with 13 bases in between. The CDR3 contains 15 residues. CDR1 and CDR2 (germline): LNHDA, SQIVND (reference sequence). The CDR3 nucleotides read TGTGCCAGTAGTCCCCAAGGACAGTTGAACACTGAAGCTTTCTTT. It is translated as CASSPQGQLNTEAFF.

A few counts support this clone. This chain links TRBV7-9 with TRBJ1-4, with TRBD1 matching over 7 bases. CDR3 size: 12 residues. From germline, CDR1 is SEHNR and CDR2 FQNEAQ (reference sequence). The junction had 4 bases not matched to a gene; V was cut back by 5 bases and J by 10 bases. CDR3 nucleotides: TGTGCCAGCAGCCCTAGACAGGGAAAACTGTTTTTT. Its translation is CASSPRQGKLFF.

The chain links TRBV6-5 to TRBJ2-3; D unclear. This CDR3 comprises 15 residues. The V end was cut by 5 bases, the J end by 2 bases, with 14 bases between. Germline-derived CDR1 and CDR2 are MNHEY and SVGAGI. CDR3 sequence (DNA): TGTGCCAGCAGTCCGGGTGAGGTGGTCACAGATACGCAGTATTTT. Encoded protein: CASSPGEVVTDTQYF.

Worth noting for this clone: The same CDR3 can be traced to other DNA sequences in this sample. The genes are TRBV6-1 and TRBJ1-5; D unresolved. Germline V lookup: CDR1 MNHNS, CDR2 SASEGT. CDR3 size: 14 residues. The V end lost 2 bases, the J end lost 7 bases, and 12 bases lay between the germline ends. The CDR3 DNA follows: TGTGCCAGCAGTGAATTCGGGGTTGAACAGCCCCAGCATTTT. This gives the protein CASSEFGVEQPQHF.

The chain uses TRBV15 and TRBJ2-1, with D possibly being TRBD2 (5 bases). Germline CDR1 is LNHNV and CDR2 is YYDKDF (reference sequence). V was pared by 4 bases and J by 0 bases, with 10 bases between. The CDR3 totals 15 residues. The DNA of the CDR3 is TGTGCCACCAGCAAAGAGCGGAGCTCCTACAATGAGCAGTTCTTC. Amino acids: CATSKERSSYNEQFF.

The chain has TRBV18 and TRBJ1-1; D is unclear. Germline lookup yields CDR1 KGHSH and CDR2 LQKENI. CDR3 length equals 15 residues. V was cut by 0 bases and J by 1 base, with 9 bases left in between. The CDR3 protein is CASSPPQAANTEAFF. In nucleotides, the CDR3 is TGTGCCAGCTCACCACCGCAGGCAGCGAACACTGAAGCTTTCTTT.

A few counts support this clone. The chain has TRBV2 and TRBJ1-2; TRBD1 might be the D (5 bases). Germline lookup yields CDR1 SNHLY and CDR2 FYNNEI. Trimming removed 2 bases at V and 7 bases at J, with 8 bases between. CDR3 length: 12 residues. CDR3 nucleotide sequence: TGTGCCAGCAGTGAATGGAGGGGTGGCTACACCTTC. Translating gives CASSEWRGGYTF.

This clone was detected a few times. This chain uses TRBV4-2 with TRBJ1-1, with D possibly being TRBD1 (6 bases). The CDR3 consists of 18 residues. Trimming left V 4 bases short and J 4 bases short, with 25 bases between. Germline V gives CDR1 LGHNA, CDR2 YNFKEQ. CDR3 loop: CASSLFPTDRPTTTEAFF. The CDR3 DNA reads TGTGCCAGCAGCCTCTTTCCTACGGACAGACCTACAACCACTGAAGCTTTCTTT.

This clone was counted a few times. The chain joins TRBV5-6 to TRBJ2-7; D remains unclear. Germline loops: CDR1 SGHDT, CDR2 YYEEEE. This CDR3 has 13 amino acids. V lost 5 bases and J lost 7, with 16 bases in between. CDR3 nucleotides: TGTGCCAGCAGTCAGCGCCGGGTAGGTGAGCAGTACTTC. Protein product: CASSQRRVGEQYF. The full variable domain, completed using reference TRBV5-6 and TRBJ2-7, is DAGVTQSPTHLIKTRGQQVTLRCSPKSGHDTVSWYQQALGQGPQFIFQYYEEEERQRGNFPDRFSGHQFPNYSSELNVNALLLGDSALYLCASSQRRVGEQYFGPGTRLTVT.

The CDR3 DNA reads as TGTGCCAGCAGTTCAGGGGTGGCAGGGTTGAACACTGAAGCTTTCTTT. Encoded protein: CASSSGVAGLNTEAFF. The chain couples TRBV5-4 to TRBJ1-1; possibly TRBD1 for D (6 bases). Germline-derived CDR1 and CDR2 are SGHNT and YYREEE (reference sequence). The CDR3 spans 16 residues. V lost 5 bases and J 0 bases, leaving 17 bases between the germline ends.

V gene TRBV27 combines with J gene TRBJ1-2; no firm D call. This CDR3 has 13 amino acids. The germline gives CDR1 MNHEY, CDR2 SMNVEV (reference sequence). V was shortened by 5 bases and J by 6 bases, with 13 bases between the two germline ends. The CDR3 coding sequence is TGTGCCAGCAGTCCCTGGGCCAGAGATGGCTACACCTTC. Translated: CASSPWARDGYTF.

The chain employs TRBV7-2 and TRBJ1-4; maybe TRBD1 (5 bases). CDR3 length: 14 amino acids. Deletions cut 5 bases from V and 7 bases from J, with 14 bases between. Germline V lookup: CDR1 SGHTA, CDR2 FQGNSA. CDR3 DNA: TGTGCCAGCAGCAATCCAGGGTGGGGTGAAAAACTGTTTTTT. This encodes CASSNPGWGEKLFF.